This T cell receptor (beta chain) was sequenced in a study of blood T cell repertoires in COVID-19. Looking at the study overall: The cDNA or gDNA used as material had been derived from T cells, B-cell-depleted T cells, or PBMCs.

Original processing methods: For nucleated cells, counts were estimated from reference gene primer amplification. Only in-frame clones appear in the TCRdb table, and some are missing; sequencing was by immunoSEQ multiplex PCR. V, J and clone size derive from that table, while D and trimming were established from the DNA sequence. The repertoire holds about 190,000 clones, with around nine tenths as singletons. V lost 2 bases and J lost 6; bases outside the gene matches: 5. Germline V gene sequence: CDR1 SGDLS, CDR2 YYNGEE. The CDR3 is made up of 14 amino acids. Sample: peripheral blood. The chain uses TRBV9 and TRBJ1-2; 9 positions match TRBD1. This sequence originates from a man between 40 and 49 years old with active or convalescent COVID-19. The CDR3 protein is CASSVGQGFHGYTF. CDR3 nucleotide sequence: TGTGCCAGCAGCGTGGGACAGGGATTCCATGGCTACACCTTC.